The 8 T cell receptor beta chains below come from one sample, sequenced in a study of blood T cell repertoires in COVID-19. Repertoires were generated with immunoSEQ multiplex PCR, while TCRdb's copy carries only in-frame clones and drops some. The sample consists of roughly 320,000 clones, 89% of them appearing once. The sequencing input was peripheral blood. The receptors come from a woman under 40 with COVID-19, enrolled during active disease.

Only a few counts were recorded for this clone. The chain is built from TRBV3-1 (or the pseudogene TRBV3-2) and TRBJ2-7; TRBD2 agrees at 8 bases. The CDR3 contains 15 residues. Per germline, CDR1 LGHDT and CDR2 YNNKEL (reference sequence). With V trimmed by 3 bases and J by 0 bases, 4 bases remained unmatched. CDR3 sequence: CASSHSGARSYEQYF. The CDR3 nucleotides are TGTGCCAGCAGCCATAGCGGGGCTCGCTCCTACGAGCAGTACTTC.

The chain employs TRBV4-3 and TRBJ2-1; 10 bases match TRBD2. Per germline, CDR1 LGHNA and CDR2 YSLEER. Trimming at V came to 2 bases and at J to 7 bases, leaving 8 bases not matched to a gene. The CDR3 has 16 residues. The CDR3 loop reads CASSQRAGGRGNEQFF. CDR3 sequence (DNA): TGCGCCAGCAGCCAACGAGCGGGGGGGCGAGGGAATGAGCAGTTCTTC.

The chain employs TRBV3-1 (or the pseudogene TRBV3-2) and TRBJ1-2; 8 bases match TRBD1. The germline V gene has CDR1 LGHDT and CDR2 YNNKEL (reference sequence). Trimming took 4 bases from V and 2 from J; bases not matched to a gene: 3. The CDR3 sequence is 14 residues long. CDR3 protein: CASSLTGANYGYTF. The CDR3 DNA reads TGTGCCAGCAGCCTGACAGGGGCGAACTATGGCTACACCTTC.

CDR3 residues: CASSQIGTGTDTQYF. For the CDR3, the DNA is TGCGCCAGCAGCCAGATTGGGACAGGGACGGATACGCAGTATTTT. The V call is TRBV4-3, the J call TRBJ2-3; 9 nucleotides line up with TRBD1. Trimming took 3 bases from V and 6 from J; bases not matched to a gene: 7. The CDR3 spans 15 residues. Germline CDR1 reads LGHNA; CDR2 reads YSLEER.

The chain recombines TRBV6-6 with TRBJ1-1; no definite D call. The germline V and J ends were trimmed by 6 bases and 1 base, with 9 bases remaining between them. The CDR3 loop spans 13 amino acids. CDR1 and CDR2 (germline): MNHNY, SVGAGI (reference sequence). The CDR3 reads CASSLDTNTEAFF. The CDR3 region has the DNA TGTGCCAGCAGCCTAGATACGAACACTGAAGCTTTCTTT.

This rearrangement joins TRBV12-3 or TRBV12-4 to TRBJ1-6, with D unclear. The CDR3 spans 12 residues. Trimming removed 2 bases at V and 9 bases at J, with 5 bases between. CDR3 region: CASSLPGSPLHF. CDR3 nucleotide sequence: TGTGCCAGCAGTTTACCAGGTTCACCCCTCCACTTT.

On this clone itself: At one end, the junction sequence differs from germline, possibly due to a read error. This sequence joins TRBV18 and TRBJ1-1, with no clear D. Germline CDR1 KGHSH, CDR2 LQKENI. CDR3 length: 10 amino acids. The CDR3 DNA reads TGTGCCAGCTCACCCAAGAGGGCCCCATTT. Its translation: CASSPKRAPF.

V usage is TRBV4-1 and J usage is TRBJ1-5, with TRBD1 as a possible D gene (5 bases). Germline V gives CDR1 MGHRA, CDR2 YSYEKL. The V end was cut by 0 bases, the J end by 4 bases, with 10 bases between. The CDR3 is made up of 15 amino acids. CDR3 in amino acids: CASSQEDTRNQPQHF. In DNA form, the CDR3 reads TGCGCCAGCAGCCAAGAGGACACCCGGAATCAGCCCCAGCATTTT.